Following are 27 T cell receptor beta chains from one sample sequenced in a study of T cell repertoires in cytomegalovirus infection. These receptors lack a known antigen. TCRdb ran MiXCR on the reads and lists one entry per CDR3 protein. This sample has about 920,000 distinct CDR3 sequences, with approximately 30% found just once. Source: cultured CD8+ T cells from PBMCs, taken from culture after CMV antigen stimulation. Receptor source: a human donor in good health (CMV status not recorded). Some clones in this sample may be carry-over from other donors' samples.

In regard to this clonotype: One end of the junction is discordant with germline, which a read error may explain. V gene TRBV5-5 combines with J gene TRBJ2-3, with 10 bases that match TRBD1. The germline V gene encodes CDR1 SGHKS and CDR2 YYEKEE (reference sequence). The CDR3 runs to 13 residues. The CDR3 reads CASSSGLDRGTRF. The CDR3, as DNA: TGTGCCAGCAGCTCAGGTTTGGACAGGGGGACGCGTTTT. The full variable domain, its missing parts supplied by reference TRBV5-5 and TRBJ2-3, is DAGVTQSPTHLIKTRGQQVTLRCSPISGHKSVSWYQQVLGQGPQFIFQYYEKEERGRGNFPDRFSARQFPNYSSELNVNALLLGDSALYLCASSSGLDRGTRFGPGTRLTVL.

On this clonotype: A much larger clone lies a single base off, so this may be a read error. This sequence joins TRBV6-2 or TRBV6-3 and TRBJ2-1, with 9 nucleotides matching TRBD1. Germline CDR1 and CDR2: MNHEY and SVGEGT. This CDR3 is 14 amino acids long. V was clipped by 7 bases and J by 1 base; unmatched bases: 2. The CDR3 nucleotides are TGTGCCAGCAAAGGGACAGGGTCCTACAATGAGCAGTTCTTC. It encodes CASKGTGSYNEQFF.

This clonotype was seen only a few times. The chain joins TRBV29-1 to TRBJ1-2; 8 bases are shared with TRBD1. Trimming at V came to 7 bases and at J to 4 bases, leaving 8 bases not matched to a gene. CDR1 SQVTM and CDR2 ANQGSEA come from the germline V gene. This CDR3 spans 13 amino acids. The CDR3 coding sequence is TGCAGCGGGGGGTTAGGACAGGGCTATGGCTACACCTTC. Translating gives CSGGLGQGYGYTF.

The sample holds a few counts of this clonotype. The V gene is TRBV4-1, the J gene TRBJ2-7; TRBD2 agrees at 11 bases. The V segment lost 1 base and the J segment 3 bases; nucleotides outside the gene matches: 5. Per germline, CDR1 MGHRA and CDR2 YSYEKL. This CDR3 is built from 16 residues. CDR3 region: CASSQGLAGQLYEQYF. The CDR3, as DNA: TGCGCCAGCAGCCAAGGACTAGCGGGGCAACTCTACGAGCAGTACTTC.

J is TRBJ1-6 and V is TRBV27; D remains ambiguous. The V gene lost 3 bases and the J gene lost 10 bases, with 16 bases spanning the gap. This CDR3 is 15 amino acids long. Germline assignment: CDR1 MNHEY and CDR2 SMNVEV (reference sequence). The CDR3 region is CASSFSGNARSPLHF. Written as DNA, the CDR3 is TGTGCCAGCAGTTTTTCCGGGAACGCGCGGTCACCCCTCCACTTT.

In this sample, this clonotype turned up many times. In DNA form, the CDR3 reads TGTGCCAGCAGCGTACCCAGGACAGGGGAAAGCGAAAAACTGTTTTTT. It translates to CASSVPRTGESEKLFF. The chain employs TRBV7-6 and TRBJ1-4, with 9 bases identical to TRBD1. CDR3 length: 16 amino acids. After removal of 5 bases from V and 8 bases from J, the junction contained 12 bases not matched to a gene. The germline V gene encodes CDR1 SGHVS and CDR2 FNYEAQ. Variable domain in full (rest from reference TRBV7-6 and TRBJ1-4): GAGVSQSPRYKVTKRGQDVALRCDPISGHVSLYWYRQALGQGPEFLTYFNYEAQQDKSGLPNDRFSAERPEGSISTLTIQRTEQRDSAMYRCASSVPRTGESEKLFFGSGTQLSVL.

This chain uses TRBV5-5 with TRBJ2-7, with 7 positions matching TRBD1. Germline CDR1 SGHKS, CDR2 YYEKEE (reference sequence). The J segment lost 3 bases and the V segment lost 0 bases, leaving 6 bases of the junction unmatched. The CDR3 consists of 15 residues. This CDR3 reads CASSLGLGQDYEQYV. The CDR3 nucleotides are TGTGCCAGCAGCTTGGGTCTAGGACAGGACTACGAGCAGTACGTC.

V gene TRBV3-1 combines with J gene TRBJ2-1; TRBD1 agrees at 10 bases. CDR1 and CDR2 (germline): LGHDT, YNNKEL (reference sequence). The CDR3 loop spans 16 amino acids. V dropped 4 bases and J dropped 6; count of bases not matched to a gene: 9. CDR3 sequence: CASSPVGDRGPNEQFF. CDR3 nucleotide sequence: TGTGCCAGCAGCCCCGTAGGGGACAGGGGTCCCAATGAGCAGTTCTTC.

In its sample, this clonotype was seen once. Relative to the germline gene, one junction end is altered; a read error may explain this. This sequence joins TRBV7-9 and TRBJ1-5, with a weak D call TRBD1 (5 bases). Germline V gene lookup returns CDR1 SEHNR and CDR2 FQNEAQ (reference sequence). The CDR3 runs to 15 residues. CDR3 protein: CVSSLDGRVNQSQHF. Written as DNA, the CDR3 is TGTGTCAGCAGCTTAGATGGCAGGGTCAATCAGTCCCAGCATTTT. The whole variable domain, remainder taken from reference TRBV7-9 and TRBJ1-5, is DTGVSQNPRHKITKRGQNVTFRCDPISEHNRLYWYRQTLGQGPEFLTYFQNEAQLEKSRLLSDRFSAERPKGSFSTLEIQRTEQGDSAMYLCVSSLDGRVNQSQHFGDGTRLSIL.

This clonotype was detected only a few times. V and J are TRBV6-5 and TRBJ2-3; maybe TRBD2 (5 bases). The CDR3 loop spans 16 amino acids. Germline assignment: CDR1 MNHEY and CDR2 SVGAGI. Trimming stripped 4 bases from V and 4 bases from J, with 18 bases between. This chain's CDR3 is CASSSLGVVKADTQYF. The CDR3 DNA follows: TGTGCCAGCAGTTCCCTCGGGGTTGTGAAGGCAGATACGCAGTATTTT.

The rearrangement joins TRBV20-1 to TRBJ2-3; a weak D match, TRBD2 (6 bases). This CDR3 is built from 16 residues. Per germline, CDR1 DFQATT and CDR2 SNEGSKA (reference sequence). The V gene lost 0 bases and the J gene lost 4 bases, with 17 bases spanning the gap. This CDR3 is CSARDLGGGDADTQYF. CDR3 nucleotides: TGCAGTGCTAGAGATCTGGGTGGCGGGGACGCAGATACGCAGTATTTT.

CDR3 sequence reads: CASSFVGIGTEAFF. Written as DNA, the CDR3 is TGTGCCAGCAGTTTTGTGGGGATTGGAACTGAAGCTTTCTTT. This rearrangement joins TRBV12-3 or TRBV12-4 to TRBJ1-1; no clear D gene. V lost 3 bases and J lost 5, with 13 bases in between. The CDR3 runs to 14 residues.

This clonotype was seen a few times. J is TRBJ1-2 and V is TRBV28, with TRBD1 identical over 10 bases. The CDR3 loop spans 17 amino acids. V was pared by 6 bases and J by 3 bases, with 13 bases of the junction left unmatched. Germline V gives CDR1 MDHEN, CDR2 SYDVKM. This chain's CDR3 is CASRPVYRDRGDYGYTF. The CDR3 bases are TGTGCCAGCAGGCCCGTTTACCGGGACAGGGGTGACTATGGCTACACCTTC.

This clonotype was seen many times. CDR3 sequence reads: CASSLVASRNTEAFF. The CDR3 nucleotides read TGTGCCAGCAGCTTAGTAGCCAGCCGGAACACTGAAGCTTTCTTT. The chain is built from TRBV7-9 and TRBJ1-1; D not certain. This CDR3 has 15 residues. Germline assignment: CDR1 SEHNR and CDR2 FQNEAQ (reference sequence). Trimming removed 1 base from V and 1 base from J, with 10 bases in between.

V usage is TRBV9 and J usage is TRBJ2-3; tentative D call: TRBD1 (6 bases). This CDR3 spans 18 amino acids. CDR1 is SGDLS, CDR2 YYNGEE, per germline. V gave up 4 bases and J gave up 2 bases, with 23 bases separating them. This CDR3 reads CASSSGGGRQPYTDTQYF. CDR3 nucleotide sequence: TGTGCCAGCAGCTCCGGTGGGGGCCGCCAGCCCTACACAGATACGCAGTATTTT.

This clonotype was found many times. The chain employs TRBV7-6 and TRBJ2-3; no reliable D call. This CDR3 spans 15 amino acids. The germline V and J ends were trimmed by 5 bases and 2 bases, with 14 bases remaining between them. CDR1 and CDR2 (germline): SGHVS, FNYEAQ. CDR3 nucleotide sequence: TGTGCCAGCAGCCCAAAGGTGGCAAACACAGATACGCAGTATTTT. Residues: CASSPKVANTDTQYF.

This clonotype has more than one count but fewer than ten. The rearrangement joins TRBV25-1 to TRBJ2-7, with TRBD2 identical over 9 bases. CDR1 and CDR2 (germline): MGHDK, SYGVNS. The CDR3 has 15 amino acids. V trimming: 2 bases; J trimming: 0 bases; junction bases outside the gene matches: 2. CDR3 in amino acids: CASSERLAASYEQYF. The CDR3 region has the DNA TGTGCCAGCAGTGAACGACTAGCGGCCTCCTACGAGCAGTACTTC.

This clonotype appeared a few times. The gene calls are TRBV5-5 and TRBJ2-4; 7 bases are shared with TRBD2. This CDR3 spans 12 amino acids. Germline V gene data show CDR1 as SGHKS and CDR2 as YYEKEE (reference sequence). Trimming removed 4 bases from V and 9 bases from J; junction bases left unmatched: 4. CDR3 sequence (DNA): TGTGCCAGCAGCCCGGGAGGTCTCATTCAGTACTTC. Protein sequence: CASSPGGLIQYF.

The rearrangement uses TRBV20-1 and TRBJ2-4; TRBD2 matches 8 bases. CDR1 and CDR2 (germline): DFQATT, SNEGSKA (reference sequence). The CDR3 spans 16 residues. The J segment lost 1 base and the V segment lost 0 bases, leaving 5 bases of the junction unmatched. The DNA for the CDR3 is TGCAGTGCTAGAGATGACGGGGGGGAGGCCAAAAACATTCAGTACTTC. Amino acids: CSARDDGGEAKNIQYF.

This chain uses TRBV6-4 with TRBJ2-1, with TRBD2 as a possible D gene (6 bases). Germline CDR1 MRHNA, CDR2 SNTAGT. V lost 1 base and J 10 bases, leaving 11 bases between the germline ends. The CDR3 sequence is 13 residues long. The CDR3 loop reads CASSDWRGIEQFF. The DNA of the CDR3 is TGTGCCAGCAGTGACTGGAGGGGTATAGAGCAGTTCTTC.

The rearrangement joins TRBV19 to TRBJ2-1; a weak D match, TRBD2 (5 bases). Per germline, CDR1 LNHDA and CDR2 SQIVND (reference sequence). This CDR3 is 13 amino acids long. V was clipped by 6 bases and J by 8 bases, with 14 bases between them. The CDR3: CASRGLWGDEQFF. The DNA for the CDR3 is TGTGCCAGTAGGGGTTTATGGGGAGATGAGCAGTTCTTC.

This clonotype has a handful of counts. V is TRBV29-1 and J is TRBJ2-5; 8 positions agree with TRBD1. This CDR3 spans 16 amino acids. J gave up 5 bases and V 3 bases, and 14 bases lay outside the gene matches. Germline lookup yields CDR1 SQVTM and CDR2 ANQGSEA. CDR3 protein: CSVDRVDRAAWETQYF. CDR3 coding DNA: TGCAGCGTTGATCGGGTGGACAGGGCAGCCTGGGAGACCCAGTACTTC.

This clonotype was seen a handful of times. This rearrangement joins TRBV27 to TRBJ1-6; unclear D gene. The CDR3 consists of 16 residues. The germline gives CDR1 MNHEY, CDR2 SMNVEV (reference sequence). V dropped 0 bases and J dropped 5 bases, with 11 bases sitting between them. For the CDR3, the DNA is TGTGCCAGCAGTTTATCGGTGTGGCAGAATAATTCACCCCTCCACTTT. It translates to CASSLSVWQNNSPLHF.

The chain is built from TRBV11-2 and TRBJ2-2; a weak D match, TRBD1 (6 bases). The V gene's germline CDR1 is SGHAT and CDR2 FQNNGV. V was shortened by 5 bases and J by 2 bases, with 15 bases between the two germline ends. The CDR3 covers 16 residues. CDR3 bases: TGTGCCAGCAGCCGGTGGGACAAAGTAAACACCGGGGAGCTGTTTTTT. Its protein is CASSRWDKVNTGELFF.

V usage is TRBV27 and J usage is TRBJ1-2; 7 positions match TRBD1. V was clipped by 6 bases and J by 4 bases; unmatched bases: 8. CDR3 length: 14 residues. CDR1 is MNHEY, CDR2 SMNVEV, per germline (reference sequence). The CDR3 protein is CASSPGGITYGYTF. CDR3 sequence (DNA): TGTGCCAGCAGCCCAGGGGGGATTACCTATGGCTACACCTTC.

This clonotype was seen at least ten times. The rearrangement joins TRBV25-1 to TRBJ1-1; possibly TRBD1 for D (5 bases). Germline values: CDR1 MGHDK, CDR2 SYGVNS. CDR3 length: 12 residues. The ends were cut back, 3 bases at V and 7 bases at J, with 9 bases in the middle. The CDR3 here is CASSDFGGEAFF. In nucleotides, the CDR3 is TGTGCCAGCAGTGATTTCGGGGGTGAAGCTTTCTTT.

CDR3 region: CAIMAGDEQYF. The CDR3 DNA reads as TGTGCCATCATGGCAGGGGACGAGCAGTACTTC. This chain links TRBV10-3 with TRBJ2-7, with a weak D call TRBD1 (6 bases). Germline-derived CDR1 and CDR2 are ENHRY and SYGVKD. The CDR3 is 11 residues long. V was pared by 7 bases and J by 5 bases, with 9 bases between.